The 22 T cell receptor beta chains given below trace back to one sample, sequenced in a study of control samples from healthy donors and cancer patients. Here immunoSEQ multiplex PCR was the method, and the copy in TCRdb shows in-frame clones only, minus some. The data hold 150,000 to 200,000 clones, with roughly 92% observed a single time. The sequencing sample was made of blood. These TCRs come from a woman younger than 35 in good health.

J is TRBJ1-1 and V is TRBV19, with D possibly matching TRBD1 (6 bases). Trimming shortened V by 1 base and J by 10 bases, and 13 bases separated the two germline ends. The CDR3 is made up of 13 amino acids. Looked up from germline, CDR1 is LNHDA and CDR2 is SQIVND (reference sequence). CDR3 sequence reads: CASSIGEGDTAFF. CDR3 sequence (DNA): TGTGCCAGTAGTATAGGGGAGGGGGACACAGCTTTCTTT. Complete variable domain (other parts from reference TRBV19 and TRBJ1-1): DGGITQSPKYLFRKEGQNVTLSCEQNLNHDAMYWYRQDPGQGLRLIYYSQIVNDFQKGDIAEGYSVSREKKESFPLTVTSAQKNPTAFYLCASSIGEGDTAFFGQGTRLTVV.

The chain employs TRBV10-1 and TRBJ2-2; no clear D. Trimming removed 3 bases at V and 6 bases at J, with 14 bases between. CDR1 is WNHNN and CDR2 is SYGVQD in the germline V gene (reference sequence). CDR3 length: 15 amino acids. CDR3 amino acids: CASSDLPMRPGELFF. In DNA form, the CDR3 reads TGCGCCAGCAGTGATTTACCAATGCGGCCCGGGGAGCTGTTTTTT.

The V and J genes are TRBV6-2 or TRBV6-3 and TRBJ1-2; D ambiguous. V lost 6 bases and J lost 8, with 19 bases in between. The germline gives CDR1 MNHEY, CDR2 SVGEGT. The length of the CDR3 is 14 residues. The CDR3 DNA is TGTGCCAGCAGCCCCGGACCGTCCTACTGGGGCTACACCTTC. It codes for CASSPGPSYWGYTF.

The genes are TRBV11-2 and TRBJ1-3; D gene ambiguous. Trimming cost V 4 bases and J 4 bases, with 17 bases left between them. Germline CDR1 and CDR2: SGHAT and FQNNGV. The CDR3 has 16 amino acids. The chain's CDR3 is CASSSVLGAGGNTIYF. CDR3 in DNA: TGTGCCAGCAGCTCCGTTTTAGGTGCTGGAGGAAACACCATATATTTT.

The chain is built from TRBV28 and TRBJ2-7, with D tentatively TRBD1 or TRBD2 (6 bases each). With 10 bases removed from V and 0 bases from J, the gap between germline ends came to 19 bases. The CDR3 extends over 15 amino acids. From germline, CDR1 is MDHEN and CDR2 SYDVKM. This chain's CDR3 is CATTWGRGSSYEQYF. The CDR3 DNA is TGTGCCACTACCTGGGGGCGGGGAAGCTCCTACGAGCAGTACTTC.

This clone was observed a few times. The chain uses TRBV5-1 and TRBJ1-2; 9 positions agree with TRBD1. Germline V gene data show CDR1 as SGHRS and CDR2 as YFSETQ. This CDR3 spans 12 amino acids. V lost 3 bases to trimming and J lost 7 bases; unmatched junction nucleotides: 1. DNA of the CDR3: TGCGCCAGCAGCTCGGGACAGGGTGGCTACACCTTC. This encodes CASSSGQGGYTF.

The chain has TRBV28 and TRBJ2-3, with D uncertain. The CDR3 loop spans 13 amino acids. The V end lost 6 bases, the J end lost 2 bases, and 9 bases lay between the germline ends. Germline V gene lookup returns CDR1 MDHEN and CDR2 SYDVKM. The CDR3 nucleotides are TGTGCCAGCAGGGACGGCTCCACAGATACGCAGTATTTT. Translated: CASRDGSTDTQYF.

The V and J genes are TRBV7-8 and TRBJ1-3; no clear D. Trimming shortened V by 5 bases and J by 0 bases, and 14 bases separated the two germline ends. This CDR3 is built from 16 residues. Germline loops: CDR1 SGHVS, CDR2 FQNEAQ. The CDR3 loop reads CASSLGGTSSGNTIYF. The CDR3 DNA is TGTGCCAGCAGCCTCGGAGGTACAAGCTCTGGAAACACCATATATTTT.

This chain uses TRBV24-1 with TRBJ1-4; TRBD1 matches 10 bases. Germline V CDR1 and CDR2: KGHDR, SFDVKD. Unmatched junction bases numbered 5, after V lost 2 bases and J lost 3 bases. The CDR3 loop spans 17 amino acids. The CDR3 spells CATSDSTGGQANEKLFF. The CDR3 region has the DNA TGTGCCACCAGTGATTCGACAGGGGGCCAGGCTAATGAAAAACTGTTTTTT.

V gene TRBV6-6 combines with J gene TRBJ1-5; TRBD1 is a possible D gene (5 bases). V was trimmed by 2 bases and J by 9 bases, leaving 14 bases between them. CDR1 is MNHNY and CDR2 is SVGAGI in the germline V gene (reference sequence). The CDR3 extends over 14 amino acids. The DNA of the CDR3 is TGTGCCAGCAGTTACGAGGGGACGCCGGGGCCCCAGCATTTT. This translates into CASSYEGTPGPQHF.

The J gene is TRBJ2-7, the V gene TRBV28; weak D call: TRBD1 (6 bases). The CDR3 spans 15 residues. V lost 3 bases and J 2 bases, leaving 14 bases between the germline ends. Germline assignment: CDR1 MDHEN and CDR2 SYDVKM. CDR3 sequence: CASSFLSGETYEQYF. CDR3 DNA sequence: TGTGCCAGCAGTTTTTTGTCAGGGGAAACCTACGAGCAGTACTTC.

The chain joins TRBV25-1 to TRBJ1-3, with D possibly being TRBD1 (6 bases). V was shortened by 6 bases and J by 4 bases, with 7 bases between the two germline ends. Germline V gene data show CDR1 as MGHDK and CDR2 as SYGVNS. This CDR3 is built from 12 residues. The CDR3 loop is CASRGGGNTIYF. The CDR3 DNA sequence: TGTGCCAGCAGAGGGGGGGGAAACACCATATATTTT.

For the CDR3, the DNA is TGTGCCACCAGTGATGAGGGGAAGAACACCGGGGAGCTGTTTTTT. This translates into CATSDEGKNTGELFF. This chain links TRBV24-1 with TRBJ2-2, with D perhaps matching TRBD1 or TRBD2 (5 bases each). This CDR3 has 15 residues. Germline loops: CDR1 KGHDR, CDR2 SFDVKD. V was pared by 3 bases and J by 1 base, with 8 bases between.

V usage is TRBV3-1 (or the pseudogene TRBV3-2) and J usage is TRBJ1-4; D uncertain. Trimming removed 3 bases from V and 7 bases from J, with 12 bases in between. The CDR3 has 14 residues. Germline CDR1 and CDR2: LGHDT and YNNKEL (reference sequence). The CDR3 region is CASSHPQKGEKLFF. CDR3 bases: TGTGCCAGCAGCCATCCACAAAAGGGTGAAAAACTGTTTTTT.

CDR3 sequence reads: CASSHQPSGRGGTDTQYF. The CDR3 DNA follows: TGCGCCAGCAGCCACCAACCTAGCGGGAGGGGAGGCACAGATACGCAGTATTTT. The V gene is TRBV4-1, the J gene TRBJ2-3; 12 bases line up with TRBD2. Germline CDR1 and CDR2: MGHRA and YSYEKL. The CDR3 loop spans 18 amino acids. The trim removed 3 bases at V and 1 base at J, leaving 8 bases unmatched.

The V call is TRBV9, the J call TRBJ1-6; D is uncertain. The CDR3 is 15 residues long. Germline lookup yields CDR1 SGDLS and CDR2 YYNGEE. The V gene lost 6 bases and the J gene lost 10 bases, with 20 bases spanning the gap. In DNA form, the CDR3 reads TGTGCCAGCACCCAAGAGGGTACAGCAACCTCACCCCTCCACTTT. Translation gives CASTQEGTATSPLHF.

Note on this clone: Additional DNA sequences in this sample encode the identical CDR3. The chain joins TRBV7-2 to TRBJ1-6, with 7 bases that match TRBD1. Trimming at V came to 2 bases and at J to 7 bases, leaving 5 bases not matched to a gene. The CDR3 covers 15 residues. Germline CDR1 and CDR2: SGHTA and FQGNSA. The CDR3 spells CASSLRQGGNSPLHF. CDR3 nucleotides: TGTGCCAGCAGCTTAAGGCAGGGGGGGAATTCACCCCTCCACTTT. The variable domain in full, completed from reference TRBV7-2 and TRBJ1-6, reads GAGVSQSPSNKVTEKGKDVELRCDPISGHTALYWYRQSLGQGLEFLIYFQGNSAPDKSGLPSDRFSAERTGGSVSTLTIQRTQQEDSAVYLCASSLRQGGNSPLHFGNGTRLTVT.

This chain uses TRBV5-1 with TRBJ2-3; tentatively, D is TRBD1 or TRBD2 (6 bases each). The CDR3 is 15 amino acids. V gave up 0 bases and J gave up 2 bases, with 10 bases separating them. In germline, CDR1 is SGHRS, CDR2 YFSETQ. The CDR3 coding sequence is TGCGCCAGCAGCTTGGTGGGGGGCCCCACAGATACGCAGTATTTT. Its protein is CASSLVGGPTDTQYF.

The V call is TRBV6-5, the J call TRBJ1-2, with 8 bases matching TRBD1. V was clipped by 6 bases and J by 4 bases; unmatched bases: 10. This CDR3 contains 15 residues. The germline V gene has CDR1 MNHEY and CDR2 SVGAGI. This CDR3 reads CASRRSGGKAYGYTF. CDR3 DNA sequence: TGTGCCAGCAGGAGATCAGGGGGCAAAGCCTATGGCTACACCTTC.

The DNA for the CDR3 is TGTGCCAGCAGCAAGGGTCCCGAGCAGTACTTC. It is translated as CASSKGPEQYF. The chain recombines TRBV11-2 with TRBJ2-7; D is unclear. Looked up from germline, CDR1 is SGHAT and CDR2 is FQNNGV. Trimming took 5 bases from V and 6 from J, leaving 8 bases between them. This CDR3 contains 11 residues. The complete variable domain, with remaining parts taken from reference TRBV11-2 and TRBJ2-7, reads EAGVAQSPRYKIIEKRQSVAFWCNPISGHATLYWYQQILGQGPKLLIQFQNNGVVDDSQLPKDRFSAERLKGVDSTLKIQPAKLEDSAVYLCASSKGPEQYFGPGTRLTVT.

This clone has a single count. The chain is built from TRBV5-6 and TRBJ1-4, with 9 bases identical to TRBD1. Trimming at V came to 3 bases and at J to 5 bases, leaving 5 bases not matched to a gene. This CDR3 is built from 15 residues. CDR1 is SGHDT, CDR2 YYEEEE, per germline. CDR3 loop: CASSSPGQGNEKLFF. Written as DNA, the CDR3 is TGTGCCAGCAGCTCCCCGGGACAGGGCAATGAAAAACTGTTTTTT.

This clone was detected only a few times. The chain employs TRBV2 and TRBJ2-7, with D uncertain. CDR1 and CDR2 from the germline V gene are SNHLY and FYNNEI. V lost 1 base and J 9 bases, leaving 7 bases between the germline ends. The CDR3 runs 11 residues. The CDR3 here is CASSEVEVQYF. CDR3 DNA: TGTGCCAGCAGTGAAGTGGAAGTGCAGTACTTC.